Following are 4 T cell receptor beta chains from one sample sequenced in a study of blood T cells in healthy people across ages. The use of a sample-barcoded 5' primer and a J-beta primer mix characterized a second PCR of roughly 7 to 11 cycles. TCRdb reprocessed the 5' RACE reads with MiXCR, giving one entry per CDR3 protein. Of around 900,000 distinct CDR3 sequences in the sample, under 35% were seen once. Sequenced sample: blood. These receptor sequences come from a woman of 80 years or more in good health.

This clonotype came up a few times. This chain joins TRBV6-5 and TRBJ2-2; possibly TRBD2 for D (7 bases). The length of the CDR3 is 15 residues. The germline V and J ends were trimmed by 7 bases and 3 bases, with 15 bases remaining between them. CDR1 is MNHEY, CDR2 SVGAGI, per germline. The CDR3 protein is CASTPTGRDTGELFF. The CDR3 nucleotides read TGTGCCAGCACCCCAACAGGGAGGGACACCGGGGAGCTGTTTTTT.

The CDR3 sequence is CASSWTASYGYTF. The CDR3 coding sequence is TGTGCCAGCAGTTGGACAGCTTCCTATGGCTACACCTTC. The chain has TRBV27 and TRBJ1-2, with D tentatively TRBD1 (6 bases). V was trimmed by 4 bases and J by 4 bases, leaving 10 bases between them. CDR1 MNHEY and CDR2 SMNVEV come from the germline V gene (reference sequence). The CDR3 is 13 amino acids.

The CDR3 nucleotides are TGTGCCAGCAGCGCCAACACAGGGGCGAGCGGAAACACCATATATTTT. Translated, it gives CASSANTGASGNTIYF. The chain joins TRBV9 to TRBJ1-3; 7 nucleotides match TRBD1. The junction had 10 bases not matched to a gene; V was cut back by 3 bases and J by 4 bases. From germline, CDR1 is SGDLS and CDR2 YYNGEE. The length of the CDR3 is 16 residues.

This clonotype has a count of ten or more. The chain joins TRBV20-1 to TRBJ1-5; D perhaps matches TRBD1 (5 bases). Trimming removed 2 bases from V and 4 bases from J, with 9 bases in between. Looked up from germline, CDR1 is DFQATT and CDR2 is SNEGSKA (reference sequence). The CDR3 runs to 13 residues. The CDR3 DNA follows: TGCAGTGCTAGAACAGGTCGGAATCAGCCCCAGCATTTT. This gives the protein CSARTGRNQPQHF.